What follows describes a single TCR beta chain. Losses at the gene ends were 0 bases for V and 1 base for J; bases not matched to a gene: 2. The CDR3 has 15 amino acids. Germline CDR1 SGHRS, CDR2 YFSETQ. These data are taken from a study of blood T cell repertoires in COVID-19. Study overall: Acute-phase and convalescent COVID-19 samples originated in the United States, Italy and Spain. Sample material is recorded as cDNA or gDNA derived from T cells, B-cell-depleted T cells, or PBMCs.

As originally analysed: Cell counts per sample came from amplifying reference gene primers. The protocol was immunoSEQ multiplex PCR, while the TCRdb copy is restricted to in-frame clones and leaves out a portion. D and trimming come from the DNA, and the V and J calls and clone size come from that table. The sample records 26,000 or so clones, roughly 76% being singletons. J is TRBJ2-5 and V is TRBV5-1; 8 bases are a match to TRBD2. Sequenced: peripheral blood. This TCR was sampled from a man between 65 and 85 years old with acute or convalescent COVID-19. CDR3 sequence reads: CASSLAGTSQETQYF. As DNA, the CDR3 is TGCGCCAGCAGCTTGGCCGGGACTAGCCAAGAGACCCAGTACTTC.